This record covers a single T cell receptor (beta chain). Its matching antigen is unknown. Method: immunoSEQ multiplex PCR; TCRdb's copy keeps in-frame clones and lacks some. The table shows some 690,000 clones, with about nine tenths occurring only once. This sample is part of a study of shared clonotypes between healthy human individuals. Study observations and caveats: Generally, naive subsets came out with larger estimated richness than memory subsets. The sharing of roughly 5% of naive CD4 clonotypes was seen across a handful of donors.

Germline V CDR1 and CDR2: GTSNPN, SVGIG (reference sequence). V lost 2 bases to trimming and J lost 6 bases; unmatched junction nucleotides: 5. The CDR3 has 13 amino acids. The material sequenced was memory CD8+ T cells from PBMCs. Subset here: CD45RO+ cells pooled with CCR7-negative TemRA cells. The chain employs TRBV30 and TRBJ1-2; the match to TRBD1 covers 8 bases. The TCR sequence derives from a man between 18 and 35 years old in good health. Some clones in this sample may be carry-over from other donors' samples. This CDR3 is CAWSYGTGNGYTF. CDR3 sequence (DNA): TGTGCCTGGAGTTACGGGACAGGAAATGGCTACACCTTC.